Following are 27 T cell receptor beta chains from one sample sequenced in a study of cytomegalovirus exposure and HLA in healthy donors (dated by TCRdb to about 2017). Receptor amplification or capture employed the immunoSEQ multiplex PCR assay. The multiplex PCR relied on a mix of 60 forward primers for TCR Vbeta segments and 13 reverse primers for TCR Jbeta segments. TCRdb took this table from immuneACCESS and kept in-frame rearrangements with V and J called. Such tables lack part of the clones; where checked against another copy, unresolved V genes explain under half of the gap, and the rest is unexplained. The sample yields under 90,000 clones; less than 80% were counted once. Of the sample, about 8.6% falls within the top ten clones. The sequenced material came from PBMCs. These receptors were obtained from a man aged 35 to 55 in good health and CMV-seropositive.

The chain employs TRBV30 and TRBJ2-2, with a weak D call TRBD1 (5 bases). Trimming stripped 0 bases from V and 9 bases from J, with 11 bases between. The CDR3 length is 13 residues. Per germline, CDR1 GTSNPN and CDR2 SVGIG (reference sequence). CDR3 amino acids: CAWSVGPDRELFF. CDR3 DNA: TGTGCCTGGAGTGTTGGACCGGACAGGGAGCTGTTTTTT.

The chain uses TRBV10-2 and TRBJ2-5; 10 bases are a match to TRBD2. CDR1 and CDR2 from the germline V gene are WSHSY and SAAADI. The CDR3 extends over 18 amino acids. V trimming: 5 bases; J trimming: 5 bases; junction bases outside the gene matches: 17. CDR3 amino acids: CASSLTGGGAGGRETQYF. CDR3 coding DNA: TGCGCCAGCAGTCTCACAGGGGGGGGAGCGGGGGGGAGGGAGACCCAGTACTTC.

The chain couples TRBV6-5 to TRBJ1-4, with D uncertain. The CDR3 runs 15 residues. Germline V lookup: CDR1 MNHEY, CDR2 SVGAGI. Trimming shortened V by 0 bases and J by 7 bases, and 12 bases separated the two germline ends. The CDR3 DNA follows: TGTGCCAGCAGTTACTCGAGGGTTCGGGTTGAAAAACTGTTTTTT. Protein sequence: CASSYSRVRVEKLFF.

This clone was counted once. The rearrangement links TRBV10-2 to TRBJ2-3; weak D call: TRBD1 (6 bases). Trimming left V 5 bases short and J 3 bases short, with 6 bases between. Germline V lookup: CDR1 WSHSY, CDR2 SAAADI. This CDR3 contains 12 residues. The CDR3 here is CASSQGTDTQYF. The CDR3 DNA reads TGCGCCAGCAGTCAGGGGACAGATACGCAGTATTTT.

This chain connects TRBV5-1 to TRBJ1-2; 12 nucleotides line up with TRBD1. V was clipped by 0 bases and J by 7 bases; unmatched bases: 7. This CDR3 has 16 amino acids. Germline values: CDR1 SGHRS, CDR2 YFSETQ. The CDR3 sequence: CASSLGGQGASGGYTF. CDR3 nucleotide sequence: TGCGCCAGCAGCTTGGGGGGACAGGGGGCTTCTGGTGGCTACACCTTC. The full variable domain, completed using reference TRBV5-1 and TRBJ1-2, is KAGVTQTPRYLIKTRGQQVTLSCSPISGHRSVSWYQQTPGQGLQFLFEYFSETQRNKGNFPGRFSGRQFSNSRSEMNVSTLELGDSALYLCASSLGGQGASGGYTFGSGTRLTVV.

The V call is TRBV27, the J call TRBJ2-7; 10 bases match TRBD2. In germline, CDR1 is MNHEY, CDR2 SMNVEV (reference sequence). V lost 2 bases and J lost 10; bases outside the gene matches: 5. The CDR3 sequence is 13 residues long. The CDR3 DNA reads as TGTGCCAGCAGTTTAGGGCTAGCGGGAGTCCAGTACTTC. Amino acids: CASSLGLAGVQYF.

The CDR3: CASGQGLAGASSYNEQFF. DNA of the CDR3: TGTGCCAGCGGACAGGGGCTAGCGGGGGCTTCCTCCTACAATGAGCAGTTCTTC. V is TRBV28 and J is TRBJ2-1; possible D gene TRBD2, 10 bases. The germline gives CDR1 MDHEN, CDR2 SYDVKM. V lost 8 bases and J 0 bases, leaving 23 bases between the germline ends. This CDR3 region has 18 residues.

In DNA form, the CDR3 reads TGCAGCGTATTAGGACAGGTCTACGAGCAGTACTTC. Translating gives CSVLGQVYEQYF. The rearrangement uses TRBV29-1 and TRBJ2-7; 7 bases are a match to TRBD1. Looked up from germline, CDR1 is SQVTM and CDR2 is ANQGSEA. The CDR3 totals 12 residues. V lost 6 bases to trimming and J lost 3 bases; unmatched junction nucleotides: 5.

The rearrangement links TRBV20-1 to TRBJ1-2; D is unclear. The CDR3 totals 8 residues. Trimming took 1 base from V and 13 from J, leaving 4 bases between them. The germline gives CDR1 DFQATT, CDR2 SNEGSKA (reference sequence). The CDR3 DNA sequence: TGCAGTGCTAGAGCAGGCACCTTC. It encodes CSARAGTF.

This chain uses TRBV5-1 with TRBJ2-1, with 7 positions matching TRBD2. V lost 1 base to trimming and J lost 1 base; unmatched junction nucleotides: 2. The germline V gene encodes CDR1 SGHRS and CDR2 YFSETQ. The CDR3 totals 15 residues. CDR3 sequence: CASSLRGESYNEQFF. Here the CDR3 DNA reads TGCGCCAGCAGCTTGCGGGGGGAGTCCTACAATGAGCAGTTCTTC.

The CDR3 region is CASSFGQGSGYEQYF. CDR3 DNA: TGTGCCAGCAGCTTTGGACAGGGATCGGGGTACGAGCAGTACTTC. The chain links TRBV7-8 to TRBJ2-7, with TRBD1 matching over 8 bases. This CDR3 has 15 residues. V lost 3 bases and J lost 4; bases outside the gene matches: 8. Germline CDR1 and CDR2: SGHVS and FQNEAQ.

This sequence joins TRBV11-2 and TRBJ2-7; TRBD1 matches at 9 bases. J lost 3 bases, V lost 3 bases, and 3 bases had no gene match. The CDR3 contains 14 residues. Germline lookup yields CDR1 SGHAT and CDR2 FQNNGV. This CDR3 is CASSLGTGIYEQYF. The CDR3 coding sequence is TGTGCCAGCAGCTTGGGGACAGGGATCTACGAGCAGTACTTC.

The chain combines TRBV11-2 with TRBJ1-1; 8 positions match TRBD1. CDR1 and CDR2 from the germline V gene are SGHAT and FQNNGV. The CDR3 is 15 amino acids. J gave up 1 base and V 5 bases, and 6 bases lay outside the gene matches. The CDR3 loop reads CASSPRTGWNTEAFF. CDR3 coding DNA: TGTGCCAGCAGCCCTAGGACAGGGTGGAACACTGAAGCTTTCTTT.

The sample holds a few counts of this clone. This rearrangement joins TRBV18 to TRBJ1-1, with no clear D. V lost 3 bases and J lost 2, with 7 bases in between. Germline lookup yields CDR1 KGHSH and CDR2 LQKENI. The CDR3 runs to 13 residues. CDR3 coding DNA: TGTGCCAGCTCACCTATTCTTAACACTGAAGCTTTCTTT. Amino acids: CASSPILNTEAFF. Together with reference TRBV18 and TRBJ1-1, the CDR3 gives the full variable domain: NAGVMQNPRHLVRRRGQEARLRCSPMKGHSHVYWYRQLPEEGLKFMVYLQKENIIDESGMPKERFSAEFPKEGPSILRIQQVVRGDSAAYFCASSPILNTEAFFGQGTRLTVV.

The chain has TRBV5-4 and TRBJ1-1, with a possible D match to TRBD1 (6 bases). Trimming stripped 0 bases from V and 7 bases from J, with 16 bases between. The CDR3 extends over 15 amino acids. From germline, CDR1 is SGHNT and CDR2 YYREEE (reference sequence). CDR3 residues: CASSLAGAPPREAFF. In DNA form, the CDR3 reads TGTGCCAGCAGCTTGGCAGGGGCCCCCCCCCGTGAAGCTTTCTTT.

The genes are TRBV15 and TRBJ2-3, with TRBD1 matching over 7 bases. Germline V gene lookup returns CDR1 LNHNV and CDR2 YYDKDF (reference sequence). The J segment lost 5 bases and the V segment lost 1 base, leaving 6 bases of the junction unmatched. The CDR3 consists of 15 residues. CDR3 residues: CATSRVDRVGDTQYF. CDR3 DNA sequence: TGTGCCACCAGCAGAGTAGACAGGGTAGGAGATACGCAGTATTTT. Variable domain in full (rest from reference TRBV15 and TRBJ2-3): DAMVIQNPRYQVTQFGKPVTLSCSQTLNHNVMYWYQQKSSQAPKLLFHYYDKDFNNEADTPDNFQSRRPNTSFCFLDIRSPGLGDTAMYLCATSRVDRVGDTQYFGPGTRLTVL.

The chain couples TRBV4-3 to TRBJ1-1, with D perhaps TRBD1 (5 bases). This CDR3 has 13 residues. Trimming removed 4 bases at V and 6 bases at J, with 12 bases between. Germline CDR1 LGHNA, CDR2 YSLEER. The CDR3 DNA is TGCGCCAGCAGCCCCCAGGGCCTTTCTGAAGCTTTCTTT. Its protein is CASSPQGLSEAFF.

This chain uses TRBV28 with TRBJ1-2; the D is unclear. The CDR3 runs to 13 residues. With 2 bases removed from V and 3 bases from J, the gap between germline ends came to 7 bases. The germline V gene has CDR1 MDHEN and CDR2 SYDVKM. The CDR3 is CASSLSVYYGYTF. In DNA form, the CDR3 reads TGTGCCAGCAGTTTAAGCGTATACTATGGCTACACCTTC.

The chain links TRBV18 to TRBJ2-5; D remains unclear. V lost 2 bases and J 5 bases, leaving 9 bases between the germline ends. Germline-derived CDR1 and CDR2 are KGHSH and LQKENI. The CDR3 consists of 13 residues. The CDR3 loop is CASSPELRETQYF. The CDR3 coding sequence is TGTGCCAGCTCACCAGAATTGCGGGAGACCCAGTACTTC.

The rearrangement joins TRBV7-8 to TRBJ2-2; 7 bases map to TRBD1. Germline values: CDR1 SGHVS, CDR2 FQNEAQ. CDR3 length: 15 residues. With 5 bases clipped from V and 7 bases from J, the junction kept 10 bases outside the gene matches. DNA of the CDR3: TGTGCCAGCAGCCCTAACAGGGGACGAGGCGGGGAGCTGTTTTTT. This gives the protein CASSPNRGRGGELFF.

The V call is TRBV28, the J call TRBJ2-1; D might be TRBD1 (8 bases). The CDR3 has 14 residues. Per the germline V gene, CDR1 is MDHEN and CDR2 is SYDVKM. V was clipped by 8 bases and J by 4 bases, with 15 bases between them. For the CDR3, the DNA is TGTGCCAGCCAAACAGGGGGGGGATACAATGAGCAGTTCTTC. Translated, it gives CASQTGGGYNEQFF.

This clone was observed a single time. This chain links TRBV27 with TRBJ1-1, with D maybe TRBD1 (6 bases). The V and J ends lost 3 bases and 6 bases respectively, with 17 bases between them. Germline loops: CDR1 MNHEY, CDR2 SMNVEV (reference sequence). This CDR3 is 15 amino acids long. The chain's CDR3 is CASSFRGDRRAEAFF. The CDR3 bases are TGTGCCAGCAGTTTCAGGGGAGACAGGAGAGCTGAAGCTTTCTTT.

The chain uses TRBV4-1 and TRBJ2-7; TRBD2 aligns across 8 bases. The CDR3 totals 17 residues. Germline trimming cut 4 bases from V and 1 base from J; bases unmatched to any gene: 12. Germline CDR1 is MGHRA and CDR2 is YSYEKL. The CDR3 protein is CASSLLLSGEVSYEQYF. The CDR3 DNA reads as TGCGCCAGCAGCCTCCTCCTTAGCGGGGAGGTATCCTACGAGCAGTACTTC.

The genes are TRBV12-5 and TRBJ2-1, with TRBD2 identical over 11 bases. From germline, CDR1 is LGHNT and CDR2 FRNRAP. The length of the CDR3 is 16 residues. V was clipped by 6 bases and J by 7 bases; unmatched bases: 11. The CDR3 DNA follows: TGTGCTAGTGGGGTTTCCGCAGGGACTAGCGGAAATGAGCAGTTCTTC. This sequence encodes CASGVSAGTSGNEQFF. Full variable domain (remainder filled in from reference TRBV12-5 and TRBJ2-1): DARVTQTPRHKVTEMGQEVTMRCQPILGHNTVFWYRQTMMQGLELLAYFRNRAPLDDSGMPKDRFSAEMPDATLATLKIQPSEPRDSAVYFCASGVSAGTSGNEQFFGPGTRLTVL.

The rearrangement links TRBV4-2 to TRBJ2-3; the match to TRBD2 covers 10 bases. Germline V gives CDR1 LGHNA, CDR2 YNFKEQ. Germline trimming cut 3 bases from V and 4 bases from J; bases unmatched to any gene: 7. CDR3 length: 16 amino acids. The CDR3 sequence: CASSHSKREGPDTQYF. The CDR3 coding sequence is TGTGCCAGCAGCCACTCCAAGCGGGAGGGGCCAGATACGCAGTATTTT.

The V and J genes are TRBV7-2 and TRBJ2-5, with TRBD2 matching over 12 bases. J was trimmed by 5 bases and V by 5 bases; bases with no gene match: 6. The CDR3 is 15 residues long. The germline gives CDR1 SGHTA, CDR2 FQGNSA. CDR3 loop: CASSPSGGAGETQYF. The DNA for the CDR3 is TGTGCCAGCAGCCCTAGCGGGGGGGCCGGGGAGACCCAGTACTTC.

CDR3 loop: CASSTPTKEDYGYTF. For the CDR3, the DNA is TGCGCCAGCAGCACCCCCACGAAGGAGGACTATGGCTACACCTTC. The V and J genes are TRBV5-1 and TRBJ1-2; D unresolved. V dropped 4 bases and J dropped 3 bases, with 16 bases sitting between them. The CDR3 loop spans 15 amino acids. Per germline, CDR1 SGHRS and CDR2 YFSETQ.